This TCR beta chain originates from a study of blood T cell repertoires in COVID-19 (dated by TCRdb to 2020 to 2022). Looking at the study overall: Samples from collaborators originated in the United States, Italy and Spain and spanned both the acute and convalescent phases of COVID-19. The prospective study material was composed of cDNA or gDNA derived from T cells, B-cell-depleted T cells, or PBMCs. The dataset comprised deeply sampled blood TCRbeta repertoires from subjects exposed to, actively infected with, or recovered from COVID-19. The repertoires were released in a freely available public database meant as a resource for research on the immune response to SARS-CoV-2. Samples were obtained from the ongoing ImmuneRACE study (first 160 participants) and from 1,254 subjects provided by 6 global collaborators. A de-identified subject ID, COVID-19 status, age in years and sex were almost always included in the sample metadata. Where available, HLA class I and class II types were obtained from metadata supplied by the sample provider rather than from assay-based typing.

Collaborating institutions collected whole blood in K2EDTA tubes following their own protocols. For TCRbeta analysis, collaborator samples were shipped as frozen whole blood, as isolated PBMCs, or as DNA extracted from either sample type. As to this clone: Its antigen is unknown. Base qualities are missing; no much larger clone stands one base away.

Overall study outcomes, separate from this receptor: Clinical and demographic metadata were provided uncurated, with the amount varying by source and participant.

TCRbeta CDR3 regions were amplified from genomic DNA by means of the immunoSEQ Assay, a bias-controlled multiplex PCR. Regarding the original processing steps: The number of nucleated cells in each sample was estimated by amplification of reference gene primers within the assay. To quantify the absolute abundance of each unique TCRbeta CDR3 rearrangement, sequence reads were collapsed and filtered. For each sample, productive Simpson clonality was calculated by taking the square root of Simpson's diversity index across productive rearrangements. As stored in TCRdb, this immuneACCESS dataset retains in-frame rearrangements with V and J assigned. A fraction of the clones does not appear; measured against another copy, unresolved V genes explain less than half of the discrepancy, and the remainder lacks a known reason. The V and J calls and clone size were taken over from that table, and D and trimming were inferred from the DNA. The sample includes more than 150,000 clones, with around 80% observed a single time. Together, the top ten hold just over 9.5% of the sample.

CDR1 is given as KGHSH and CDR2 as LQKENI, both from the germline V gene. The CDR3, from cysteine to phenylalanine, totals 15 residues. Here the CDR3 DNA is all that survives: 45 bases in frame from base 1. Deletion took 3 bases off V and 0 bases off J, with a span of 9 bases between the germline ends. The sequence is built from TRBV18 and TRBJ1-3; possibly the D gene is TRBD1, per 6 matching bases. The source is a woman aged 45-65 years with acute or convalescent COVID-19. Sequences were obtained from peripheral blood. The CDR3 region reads CASSPRTASGNTIYF. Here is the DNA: TGTGCCAGCTCACCTAGGACAGCCTCTGGAAACACCATATATTTT.